Sequencing of this TCR beta chain was carried out in a study of long-term antiretroviral therapy in people with HIV. The immunoSEQ assay was v3.0, run at survey level. Clones were sequenced by immunoSEQ multiplex PCR, and TCRdb holds only the in-frame ones, with some missing. The table lists 25,000 to 35,000 clones, about 94% of them singletons. At least two post-ART and at least one pre-ART PBMC sample were available for each donor. Germline-derived CDR1 and CDR2 are SGHDN and FVKESK. CDR3 length: 13 residues. V gave up 1 base and J gave up 6 bases, with 6 bases separating them. This sample comprised unsorted PBMCs, obtained around 7.4 years after starting antiretroviral therapy. This chain links TRBV14 with TRBJ2-2; D unresolved. The TCR originated in a man between 50 and 59 years old with HIV. CDR3 sequence: CASSQGGSGELFF. Here the CDR3 DNA reads TGTGCCAGCAGCCAAGGGGGATCCGGGGAGCTGTTTTTT.